This T cell receptor (beta chain) derives from a study of cytomegalovirus exposure and HLA in healthy donors. The study, taken as a whole, reports: A reported reduction in N-insertions relative to the roughly 610-donor mean was seen in an Asian-associated ancestry cluster in a later analysis. Overall, roughly 150 TCR beta chains were annotated as cytomegalovirus-associated.

The CDR3 is made up of 15 amino acids. In germline, CDR1 is MDHEN, CDR2 SYDVKM. V lost 7 bases to trimming and J lost 4 bases; unmatched junction nucleotides: 12. Comment on this clone: Its target is unknown.

PCR primers comprised 60 Vbeta and 13 Jbeta primers. TCRdb's table, derived via immunoSEQ multiplex PCR, lists solely in-frame clones and lacks some. The table shows 150,000 or so clones, with approximately 82% occurring only once. The TCR was taken from a man under 40 in good health and CMV-seropositive. V and J are TRBV28 and TRBJ1-1, with 7 bases fitting TRBD1. Sequencing was performed on PBMCs. CDR3 DNA: TGTGCCAGCACTTTCCGAGACAGGGCAGGCACTGAAGCTTTCTTT. Translation: CASTFRDRAGTEAFF. The variable domain in full, with the rest retrieved from reference TRBV28 and TRBJ1-1, is DVKVTQSSRYLVKRTGEKVFLECVQDMDHENMFWYRQDPGLGLRLIYFSYDVKMKEKGDIPEGYSVSREKKERFSLILESASTNQTSMYLCASTFRDRAGTEAFFGQGTRLTVV.